This T cell receptor (beta chain) was captured by sequencing in a study of post-analysis software for immune sequencing data. Study-level points and caveats: A handful of TRBV segments were more frequent in patients than controls; TRBV5-6, TRBV5-1 and TRBV20-1 belonged to this group.

Unique molecular identifiers were carried by the TCR beta cDNA libraries. In TCRdb, the PCR reads were re-called with MiXCR into one record per CDR3 protein. Seen here are some 690,000 distinct CDR3 sequences, approximately 60% observed once, and the top ten hold 10% to 12%. Worth noting for this clonotype: Its specificity is unknown.

Germline V lookup: CDR1 SGHKS, CDR2 YYEKEE (reference sequence). V lost 1 base, J lost 7 bases, and 9 bases stayed unmatched. The CDR3 runs 17 residues. The receptor's source is a girl aged 2 to 10 with multiple sclerosis. The sequencing sample was made of blood. This chain connects TRBV5-5 to TRBJ2-1; TRBD2 matches at 12 bases. CDR3 residues: CASSLSAIGLAGNEQFF. Written as DNA, the CDR3 is TGTGCCAGCAGCTTGTCGGCCATAGGACTAGCGGGAAATGAGCAGTTCTTC.